This T cell receptor (beta chain) was retrieved from a study of tumor-infiltrating lymphocytes in primary liver carcinoma. Germline assignment: CDR1 MNHNY and CDR2 SVGAGI (reference sequence). Unmatched junction bases numbered 8, after V lost 4 bases and J lost 4 bases. The CDR3 consists of 15 residues. TCR beta cDNA was reverse-transcribed from around 0.55 ug of total RNA. The reaction used a constant-region primer and ProtoScript II reverse transcriptase. Slightly modified ARM-PCR served as the procedure for the TCR beta libraries. These libraries came from three rounds of nested multiplex PCR. TRBV1-TRBV30 forward and Cbeta reverse primers drove the first two approximately 10-cycle rounds. TCRdb used MiXCR to reprocess the multiplex PCR reads, holding one entry per CDR3 protein. In the table there are over 100,000 distinct CDR3 sequences, roughly 75% of which are singletons. The 20-30 mg bulk tissue piece was not sorted before simultaneous RNA and DNA extraction.

With respect to this clonotype: Its target is not known.

Study-level findings and limits: For tumor-adjacent and tumor-blood pairs, overlap was less than that seen for tumor region pairs. With p = 0.039, the top-250-clone fraction in tumors significantly exceeded that in blood.

This TCR was recovered from a woman aged 55-69 years with primary liver carcinoma and hepatitis B virus infection. The source material was tumor-adjacent normal liver tissue. V is TRBV6-6 and J is TRBJ1-2; TRBD1 agrees at 8 bases. The CDR3 loop reads CASSFPRGTGYGYTF. The DNA for the CDR3 is TGTGCCAGCAGTTTCCCACGCGGGACAGGCTATGGCTACACCTTC.